A selection of T cell receptor beta chains follows, all from one sample in a study of HIV-infected patients and healthy controls. TCRdb used MiXCR to reprocess the 5' RACE reads, holding one entry per CDR3 protein. Found here are 5,500 or so distinct CDR3 sequences, approximately 8.2% of them singletons; the top ten hold about 23%. The source was blood, collected during antiretroviral therapy. The origin of the receptors is an adult with HIV infection. Each CDR3 is given with its conserved first and last residue. The D gene is left open where the match is weak. Size tells how often a clone was seen (once, few, many) or the class of an expanded clone, and some rows leave it out.

d_call: NA; j_call: TRBJ2-3; clone_size: few; v_call: TRBV7-3; cdr3_nt: TGTGCCAGCAGCTTCTCCGGAGGGCCGGGAGATACGCAGTATTTT; cdr3_aa: CASSFSGGPGDTQYF
d_call: NA; j_call: TRBJ2-3; clone_size: many; v_call: TRBV24-1; cdr3_nt: TGTGCCACCAGTGATTCACCAAGCACAGATACGCAGTATTTT; cdr3_aa: CATSDSPSTDTQYF
d_call: NA; j_call: TRBJ2-7; clone_size: many; v_call: TRBV6-2/TRBV6-3; cdr3_nt: TGTGCCAGCAGTTACCGACAGGTCCAGGCCTACGAGCAGTACTTC; cdr3_aa: CASSYRQVQAYEQYF
d_call: TRBD2; j_call: TRBJ2-7; clone_size: few; v_call: TRBV5-4; cdr3_nt: TGTGCCAGCAGCCGAGGGACTAGCGGGAGTGAGCAGTACTTC; cdr3_aa: CASSRGTSGSEQYF
d_call: NA; j_call: TRBJ2-1; clone_size: many; v_call: TRBV5-1; cdr3_nt: TGCGCCAGCAGCTTAATGGGCGGCTACAATGAGCAGTTCTTC; cdr3_aa: CASSLMGGYNEQFF
d_call: NA; j_call: TRBJ2-5; clone_size: NA; v_call: TRBV3-1; cdr3_nt: TGTGCCAGCCAATCTCCGGAGACCCAGTACTTC; cdr3_aa: CASQSPETQYF
d_call: NA; j_call: TRBJ2-7; clone_size: NA; v_call: TRBV19; cdr3_nt: TGTGCCAGTAGTATTTCATGGTTTGCAAGCTCCTACGAGCAGTACTTC; cdr3_aa: CASSISWFASSYEQYF
d_call: NA; j_call: TRBJ2-1; clone_size: large; v_call: TRBV5-6; cdr3_nt: TGTGCCAGCAGCCCTTATAAGGGTGAGCAGTTCTTC; cdr3_aa: CASSPYKGEQFF
d_call: NA; j_call: TRBJ2-3; clone_size: medium-sized; v_call: TRBV11-2; cdr3_nt: TGTGCCAGCAGCCGCCGAGGGCAGGGCACAGATACGCAGTATTTT; cdr3_aa: CASSRRGQGTDTQYF
d_call: NA; j_call: TRBJ1-4; clone_size: medium-sized; v_call: TRBV11-2; cdr3_nt: TGTGCCAGCAGCTTAGATAGGCCGCAGGGAGGAGGAAAACTGTTTTTT; cdr3_aa: CASSLDRPQGGGKLFF
d_call: NA; j_call: TRBJ2-7; clone_size: medium-sized; v_call: TRBV27; cdr3_nt: TGTGCCAGCAGTTCCTTGGCGTACCCCTACGAGCAGTACTTC; cdr3_aa: CASSSLAYPYEQYF
d_call: TRBD2; j_call: TRBJ2-3; clone_size: many; v_call: TRBV29-1; cdr3_nt: TGCAGCGTGCCTCTAGCGGCCACAGATACGCAGTATTTT; cdr3_aa: CSVPLAATDTQYF
d_call: NA; j_call: TRBJ2-5; clone_size: medium-sized; v_call: TRBV20-1; cdr3_nt: TGCAGTGCTATTCAAGAGACCCAGTACTTC; cdr3_aa: CSAIQETQYF
d_call: NA; j_call: TRBJ2-1; clone_size: large; v_call: TRBV6-2/TRBV6-3; cdr3_nt: TGTGCCAGCAGTCCCGGCCGAGAGAAGGTCTTC; cdr3_aa: CASSPGREKVF
d_call: NA; j_call: TRBJ2-7; clone_size: many; v_call: TRBV20-1; cdr3_nt: TGCAGTGCTAGTGAAGATGGAGGGTACGAGCAGTACTTC; cdr3_aa: CSASEDGGYEQYF
d_call: TRBD2; j_call: TRBJ2-5; clone_size: NA; v_call: TRBV5-5; cdr3_nt: TGTGCCAGCAGCGGGAGGAGCGGGGGGGCAAGAAAGGAGACCCAGTACTTC; cdr3_aa: CASSGRSGGARKETQYF
d_call: TRBD2; j_call: TRBJ2-1; clone_size: many; v_call: TRBV4-2; cdr3_nt: TGTGCCAGCAGCCAAGGGACTAGCAATGAGCAGTTCTTC; cdr3_aa: CASSQGTSNEQFF
d_call: NA; j_call: TRBJ2-3; clone_size: medium-sized; v_call: TRBV27; cdr3_nt: TGTGCCAGCAGTTTATCGATCTTCGGTTCGCAGTATTTT; cdr3_aa: CASSLSIFGSQYF
d_call: NA; j_call: TRBJ2-3; clone_size: few; v_call: TRBV7-9; cdr3_nt: TGTGCCAGCAGCTTAGCAGGGGGAGATACGCAGTATTTT; cdr3_aa: CASSLAGGDTQYF
d_call: NA; j_call: TRBJ2-7; clone_size: NA; v_call: TRBV6-6; cdr3_nt: TGTGCCAGCAGCCCCCCTGGCGATCTGACCTACGAGCAGTACTTC; cdr3_aa: CASSPPGDLTYEQYF
d_call: TRBD1; j_call: TRBJ2-6; clone_size: many; v_call: TRBV19; cdr3_nt: TGTGCCAGTAGTTTCTCCTCGGGACAGGGGTCCGGGGCCAACGTCCTGACTTTC; cdr3_aa: CASSFSSGQGSGANVLTF
d_call: NA; j_call: TRBJ1-6; clone_size: medium-sized; v_call: TRBV2; cdr3_nt: TGTGCCAGCAGGACTCAGAGCTCCTATAATTCACCCCTCCACTTT; cdr3_aa: CASRTQSSYNSPLHF
d_call: NA; j_call: TRBJ2-5; clone_size: many; v_call: TRBV27; cdr3_nt: TGTGCCAGCAGTTCAGGGCTTGAAGAGACCCAGTACTTC; cdr3_aa: CASSSGLEETQYF
d_call: TRBD2; j_call: TRBJ2-1; clone_size: NA; v_call: TRBV19; cdr3_nt: TGTGCCAGTAGTTCCTCACTAGCGGGAGGGTCCTACAATGAGCAGTTCTTC; cdr3_aa: CASSSSLAGGSYNEQFF
d_call: NA; j_call: TRBJ2-7; clone_size: many; v_call: TRBV19; cdr3_nt: TGTGCCAGTAGTCCGAGCGAATTCGCGGCCTCCTACGAGCAGTACTTC; cdr3_aa: CASSPSEFAASYEQYF
d_call: TRBD1; j_call: TRBJ1-5; clone_size: NA; v_call: TRBV20-1; cdr3_nt: TGCAGTGCTAGATCACAGGGGTCCAGCAATGGTCAGCCCCAGCATTTT; cdr3_aa: CSARSQGSSNGQPQHF
d_call: TRBD2; j_call: TRBJ2-2; clone_size: medium-sized; v_call: TRBV7-6; cdr3_nt: TGTGCCAGCTCGGAGCGGGGGGCGTATACCGGGGAGCTGTTTTTT; cdr3_aa: CASSERGAYTGELFF
d_call: NA; j_call: TRBJ1-5; clone_size: medium-sized; v_call: TRBV28; cdr3_nt: TGTGCCAGCGACCCAGGGGAGGGCAATCAGCCCCAGCATTTT; cdr3_aa: CASDPGEGNQPQHF
d_call: NA; j_call: TRBJ1-5; clone_size: many; v_call: TRBV2; cdr3_nt: TGTGCCAGCAGTGAAGACCGGGGGGCGAGGAATCAGCCCCAGCATTTT; cdr3_aa: CASSEDRGARNQPQHF
d_call: NA; j_call: TRBJ1-5; clone_size: medium-sized; v_call: TRBV3-1; cdr3_nt: TGTGCCAGCAGTGCACAGGGAAATAGCAATCAGCCCCAGCATTTT; cdr3_aa: CASSAQGNSNQPQHF
d_call: NA; j_call: TRBJ2-2; clone_size: few; v_call: TRBV6-5; cdr3_nt: TGTGCCAGCAGTTTCAGCGACACCGGGGAGCTGTTTTTT; cdr3_aa: CASSFSDTGELFF
d_call: NA; j_call: TRBJ1-5; clone_size: medium-sized; v_call: TRBV19; cdr3_nt: TGTGCCAGTAGCGGGGGTTCTTATAGCAATCAGCCCCAGCATTTT; cdr3_aa: CASSGGSYSNQPQHF
d_call: NA; j_call: TRBJ2-2; clone_size: NA; v_call: TRBV5-5; cdr3_nt: TGTGCCAGCAGCTTGAGGGACTACACCGGGGAGCTGTTTTTT; cdr3_aa: CASSLRDYTGELFF
d_call: NA; j_call: TRBJ2-1; clone_size: medium-sized; v_call: TRBV3-1; cdr3_nt: TGTGCCAGCAGCAACGTACAGGGATTTGAGCAGTTCTTC; cdr3_aa: CASSNVQGFEQFF
d_call: TRBD2; j_call: TRBJ2-2; clone_size: many; v_call: TRBV5-5; cdr3_nt: TGTGCCAGCAGCTCTTATGGGACTAGCGGGGGTCTCGCCGGGGAGCTGTTTTTT; cdr3_aa: CASSSYGTSGGLAGELFF
d_call: TRBD2; j_call: TRBJ2-1; clone_size: many; v_call: TRBV7-7; cdr3_nt: TGTGCCAGCAGCTTAGCAGTGGCCACAGCGGGAGGGCATGAGCAGTTCTTC; cdr3_aa: CASSLAVATAGGHEQFF
d_call: NA; j_call: TRBJ2-7; clone_size: medium-sized; v_call: TRBV7-8; cdr3_nt: TGTGCCAGCAGCCCCCTTAGGTACGAGCAGTACTTC; cdr3_aa: CASSPLRYEQYF
d_call: NA; j_call: TRBJ2-7; clone_size: once; v_call: TRBV7-2; cdr3_nt: TGTGCCAGCAGCTTGGGCGGGGCGATCTCCTACGAGCAGTACTTC; cdr3_aa: CASSLGGAISYEQYF
d_call: NA; j_call: TRBJ1-1; clone_size: many; v_call: TRBV5-1; cdr3_nt: TGCGCCAGCGGCAAGGACGTTCTGAACACTGAAGCTTTCTTT; cdr3_aa: CASGKDVLNTEAFF
d_call: NA; j_call: TRBJ2-1; clone_size: many; v_call: TRBV6-2/TRBV6-3; cdr3_nt: TGTGCCAGCAGTTACTCCGATGACTCGTCCGAGCAGTTCTTC; cdr3_aa: CASSYSDDSSEQFF
d_call: TRBD2; j_call: TRBJ2-5; clone_size: many; v_call: TRBV12-3/TRBV12-4; cdr3_nt: TGTGCCAGCAGCCCGCCAGTCCGGGAGGGCGGGACCCAGTACTTC; cdr3_aa: CASSPPVREGGTQYF
d_call: TRBD2; j_call: TRBJ2-3; clone_size: medium-sized; v_call: TRBV6-6; cdr3_nt: TGTGCCAGCAGTACCCCGTTAGCGGGGGAATCGGATACGCAGTATTTT; cdr3_aa: CASSTPLAGESDTQYF
d_call: NA; j_call: TRBJ1-6; clone_size: few; v_call: TRBV5-1; cdr3_nt: TGCGCCAGCAGCTTGGAAGGTAATTCACCCCTCCACTTT; cdr3_aa: CASSLEGNSPLHF
d_call: NA; j_call: TRBJ1-3; clone_size: medium-sized; v_call: TRBV5-6; cdr3_nt: TGTGCCAGCAGCTATATCGACGGAGCTTCTGGAAACACCATATATTTT; cdr3_aa: CASSYIDGASGNTIYF
d_call: TRBD1; j_call: TRBJ1-5; clone_size: many; v_call: TRBV7-8; cdr3_nt: TGTGCCAGCAGCTCCGACAGGGAACCTAATCAGCCCCAGCATTTT; cdr3_aa: CASSSDREPNQPQHF
d_call: NA; j_call: TRBJ2-5; clone_size: few; v_call: TRBV12-5; cdr3_nt: TGTGCTAGTGGTCCCCATGGGGGCGCAGACCAAGAGACCCAGTACTTC; cdr3_aa: CASGPHGGADQETQYF
d_call: TRBD1; j_call: TRBJ1-3; clone_size: many; v_call: TRBV28; cdr3_nt: TGTGCCAGCAGTCCCAGGGGGTCCTCTGGAAACACCATATATTTT; cdr3_aa: CASSPRGSSGNTIYF
d_call: NA; j_call: TRBJ1-2; clone_size: few; v_call: TRBV3-1; cdr3_nt: TGTGCCAGCAGCCAAGATTGGAGAGGACTTCCAAACTATGGCTACACCTTC; cdr3_aa: CASSQDWRGLPNYGYTF
d_call: NA; j_call: TRBJ2-7; clone_size: many; v_call: TRBV21-1; cdr3_nt: TGTGCCAGCAGGCCAAGAGACCCAATTAGACTCTACGAGCAGTACTTC; cdr3_aa: CASRPRDPIRLYEQYF
d_call: NA; j_call: TRBJ1-6; clone_size: many; v_call: TRBV6-6; cdr3_nt: TGTGCCAGCACCCTAGGGGGGGGAAATAATTCACCCCTCCACTTT; cdr3_aa: CASTLGGGNNSPLHF
d_call: TRBD2; j_call: TRBJ2-1; clone_size: medium-sized; v_call: TRBV6-2/TRBV6-3; cdr3_nt: TGTGCCAGCAGTGAAACTAGCGGGAGGTTGAATGAGCAGTTCTTC; cdr3_aa: CASSETSGRLNEQFF
d_call: NA; j_call: TRBJ2-7; clone_size: many; v_call: TRBV19; cdr3_nt: TGTGCCAGTAGTCCTCCCACGCAGTACGAGCAGTACTTC; cdr3_aa: CASSPPTQYEQYF
d_call: TRBD2; j_call: TRBJ2-1; clone_size: large; v_call: TRBV7-9; cdr3_nt: TGTGCCAGCAGCCCCGCCCGACTAGCGGGGGCCTTCGATGAGCAGTTCTTC; cdr3_aa: CASSPARLAGAFDEQFF
d_call: TRBD1; j_call: TRBJ2-7; clone_size: few; v_call: TRBV5-6; cdr3_nt: TGTGCCAGCAGCCCGGGACAGGGGGTGAACTCCTACGAGCAGTACTTC; cdr3_aa: CASSPGQGVNSYEQYF
d_call: NA; j_call: TRBJ2-1; clone_size: many; v_call: TRBV12-3/TRBV12-4; cdr3_nt: TGTGCCAGCAGTTTGATGTTAGGCGATGAGCAGTTCTTC; cdr3_aa: CASSLMLGDEQFF
d_call: NA; j_call: TRBJ1-4; clone_size: many; v_call: TRBV6-6; cdr3_nt: TGTGCCAGCCTTGGGCATTGGAGTGAAAAACTGTTTTTT; cdr3_aa: CASLGHWSEKLFF
d_call: NA; j_call: TRBJ1-6; clone_size: many; v_call: TRBV2; cdr3_nt: TGTGCCAGCAGTAGGACTGGACCCCTCAGTACCTATAATTCACCCCTCCACTTT; cdr3_aa: CASSRTGPLSTYNSPLHF
d_call: TRBD2; j_call: TRBJ2-7; clone_size: medium-sized; v_call: TRBV20-1; cdr3_nt: TGCAGTGCTAGAAGTGAGGCGGCGGGAGCCAACGAGCAGTACTTC; cdr3_aa: CSARSEAAGANEQYF
d_call: NA; j_call: TRBJ2-5; clone_size: NA; v_call: TRBV4-2; cdr3_nt: TGTGCCAGCAGCCAAGTTCAGGAGTACCAAGAGACCCAGTACTTC; cdr3_aa: CASSQVQEYQETQYF
d_call: TRBD1; j_call: TRBJ2-1; clone_size: many; v_call: TRBV7-8; cdr3_nt: TGTGCCAGCAGCTTAGGGACAGGCATTCCCTACAATGAGCAGTTCTTC; cdr3_aa: CASSLGTGIPYNEQFF